Each of the 22 T cell receptor beta chains below was sequenced from the same sample in a study of cytomegalovirus exposure and HLA in healthy donors. 13 Jbeta primers and 60 Vbeta primers were used for the PCR. The protocol was immunoSEQ multiplex PCR, while the TCRdb copy is restricted to in-frame clones and leaves out a portion. Counted here are 60,000 to 95,000 clones, 78% occurring once; the ten biggest clones make up roughly 8.9%. Sequenced input: PBMCs. The receptors were sampled from a woman between 35 and 50 years old in good health and CMV-seropositive.

The chain employs TRBV19 and TRBJ2-1, with D maybe TRBD2 (7 bases). Per the germline V gene, CDR1 is LNHDA and CDR2 is SQIVND (reference sequence). This CDR3 is built from 16 residues. V shed 5 bases and J shed 4 bases, with 18 bases lying between them. CDR3 DNA: TGTGCCAGTAGTGGCGTGGGGGGGGCCTTATACAATGAGCAGTTCTTC. Amino acids: CASSGVGGALYNEQFF.

The count of this clone is one. The chain links TRBV21-1 to TRBJ2-3; the D segment call TRBD2 is taken from the table without a DNA check. TRBV21-1 is assigned pseudogene status. The CDR3 runs to 16 residues. CDR3 in DNA: TGTGCCAGCAGCAAACTCGGGGTAAGAGGGACAGATACGCAGTATTTT. Translated: CASSKLGVRGTDTQYF.

This clone was seen only a few times. The chain employs TRBV11-2 and TRBJ1-1; the D gene is possibly TRBD1 (6 bases). This CDR3 has 11 amino acids. Germline CDR1 reads SGHAT; CDR2 reads FQNNGV. The CDR3 coding sequence is TGTGCAGGGGGGAGGGGGACTGAAGCTTTCTTT. As protein: CAGGRGTEAFF. The variable domain in full, with the rest retrieved from reference TRBV11-2 and TRBJ1-1, is EAGVAQSPRYKIIEKRQSVAFWCNPISGHATLYWYQQILGQGPKLLIQFQNNGVVDDSQLPKDRFSAERLKGVDSTLKIQPAKLEDSAVYLCAGGRGTEAFFGQGTRLTVV.

The gene calls are TRBV28 and TRBJ1-5; TRBD1 aligns across 7 bases. The CDR3 runs to 12 residues. CDR1 is MDHEN and CDR2 is SYDVKM in the germline V gene. The CDR3 DNA reads TGTGCAAGTACAGGGGATCATCAGCCCCAGCATTTT. Translating gives CASTGDHQPQHF.

This sequence joins TRBV7-2 and TRBJ2-4; 7 bases match TRBD2. The V gene's germline CDR1 is SGHTA and CDR2 FQGNSA. V trimming: 2 bases; J trimming: 8 bases; junction bases outside the gene matches: 3. The CDR3 consists of 13 residues. CDR3 nucleotides: TGTGCCAGCAGCTTAAGCGGGAAGGACATTCAGTACTTC. It translates to CASSLSGKDIQYF. The variable domain in full, with the rest retrieved from reference TRBV7-2 and TRBJ2-4, is GAGVSQSPSNKVTEKGKDVELRCDPISGHTALYWYRQSLGQGLEFLIYFQGNSAPDKSGLPSDRFSAERTGGSVSTLTIQRTQQEDSAVYLCASSLSGKDIQYFGAGTRLSVL.

This chain links TRBV30 with TRBJ2-4; 9 nucleotides align to TRBD1. Germline CDR1 reads GTSNPN; CDR2 reads SVGIG (reference sequence). The CDR3 runs 15 residues. V lost 1 base, J lost 8 bases, and 9 bases stayed unmatched. CDR3 loop: CAWSDPGQGWYIQYF. The CDR3 nucleotides are TGTGCCTGGAGTGACCCGGGACAGGGTTGGTACATTCAGTACTTC.

Remarks on this clone: One end of the junction fails to match germline, which may point to a read error. Other DNA sequences in this specimen translate into the identical CDR3. The chain employs TRBV19 and TRBJ1-5; D gene uncertain. The CDR3 loop spans 15 amino acids. Germline V lookup: CDR1 LNHDA, CDR2 SQIVND (reference sequence). The CDR3 nucleotides read TGCGCCAGTATGGAGGACGGTGATAGCAATCAGCCCCAGCATTTT. It specifies CASMEDGDSNQPQHF.

This sequence joins TRBV7-3 and TRBJ2-3; D call uncertain. This CDR3 comprises 15 residues. Trimming left V 2 bases short and J 0 bases short, with 9 bases between. The germline CDR1 and CDR2 sequences are SGHTA and FQGTGA. CDR3 nucleotide sequence: TGTGCCAGCAGCTTAGACATCGCTAGCACAGATACGCAGTATTTT. Protein product: CASSLDIASTDTQYF.

A word on this clone: It is unclear where the CDR3 begins or ends on the DNA, so no DNA is shown, and the CDR3 is as TCRdb lists it. The same CDR3 arises from other DNA sequences in this sample as well. The genes are TRBV5-1 and TRBJ2-2; TRBD1, as called in the table, went unchecked against the DNA. Inclusive of both ends, the CDR3 amounts to 15 amino acids. The germline V gene has CDR1 SGHRS and CDR2 YFSETQ. The CDR3 sequence: CASSFGQGNTGELFF.

This chain connects TRBV5-1 to TRBJ2-3, with a tentative D call TRBD1 (6 bases). Per germline, CDR1 SGHRS and CDR2 YFSETQ. V lost 4 bases, J lost 12 bases, and 21 bases lay in between. CDR3 size: 14 residues. The CDR3 reads CASSSEGQALIQYF. Here the CDR3 DNA reads TGCGCCAGCAGCAGTGAGGGACAAGCCCTGATCCAGTATTTT.

The chain uses TRBV30 and TRBJ1-1; D is uncertain. Germline V gives CDR1 GTSNPN, CDR2 SVGIG (reference sequence). The CDR3 contains 14 residues. Trimming left V 3 bases short and J 2 bases short, with 13 bases between. The CDR3 nucleotides read TGTGCCTGGAGCGGGCCGGGATCCAACACTGAAGCTTTCTTT. Its protein is CAWSGPGSNTEAFF.

This clone was counted a few times. The chain combines TRBV11-3 with TRBJ2-3, with 8 bases identical to TRBD2. The CDR3 runs to 13 residues. Looked up from germline, CDR1 is SGHNT and CDR2 is YENEEA. The J segment lost 11 bases and the V segment lost 5 bases, leaving 9 bases of the junction unmatched. CDR3 amino acids: CASSPRRGERQYF. The CDR3 DNA reads TGTGCCAGCAGCCCTCGGCGGGGGGAGAGGCAGTATTTT.

This rearrangement joins TRBV7-3 to TRBJ1-1, with a possible D match to TRBD1 (5 bases). Germline assignment: CDR1 SGHTA and CDR2 FQGTGA. There are 18 residues in the CDR3. V lost 0 bases and J lost 3, with 20 bases in between. The DNA for the CDR3 is TGTGCCAGCAGCTTAACGGGGGGGGACGGCCAGTTGGACACTGAAGCTTTCTTT. Amino acids: CASSLTGGDGQLDTEAFF.

The chain couples TRBV15 to TRBJ2-2, with 10 bases identical to TRBD2. The V and J ends lost 5 bases and 7 bases, in that order; junction bases with no gene match: 7. The CDR3 consists of 15 residues. CDR1 is LNHNV, CDR2 YYDKDF, per germline (reference sequence). This chain's CDR3 is CATSGAGGPSGELFF. Written as DNA, the CDR3 is TGTGCCACCAGCGGAGCGGGGGGGCCAAGCGGGGAGCTGTTTTTT.

This clone occurred a few times. The rearrangement joins TRBV5-5 to TRBJ1-1; 7 nucleotides line up with TRBD1. The CDR3 is made up of 14 amino acids. Germline-derived CDR1 and CDR2 are SGHKS and YYEKEE (reference sequence). Trimming removed 4 bases from V and 6 bases from J; junction bases left unmatched: 9. CDR3 protein: CASSRTTGPPEAFF. DNA of the CDR3: TGTGCCAGCAGCCGTACGACAGGGCCCCCTGAAGCTTTCTTT.

CDR3 sequence reads: CASSHLLRGPYEQYF. Here the CDR3 DNA reads TGCGCCAGCAGCCACCTGCTCCGGGGTCCCTACGAGCAGTACTTC. V is TRBV4-1 and J is TRBJ2-7, with D possibly being TRBD2 (5 bases). Deletions cut 3 bases from V and 2 bases from J, with 14 bases between. Germline values: CDR1 MGHRA, CDR2 YSYEKL. This CDR3 spans 15 amino acids.

This clone appeared once. This rearrangement joins TRBV4-1 to TRBJ2-3; D uncertain. This CDR3 comprises 12 residues. Between the trimmed V and J ends, which lost 4 bases and 6 bases, there was a span of 8 bases. Germline V gene sequence: CDR1 MGHRA, CDR2 YSYEKL. In DNA form, the CDR3 reads TGCGCCAGCAGCCCGAGTAGTGATACGCAGTATTTT. Translated: CASSPSSDTQYF.

This clone showed up just a few times. The chain combines TRBV7-9 with TRBJ2-5; D uncertain. Trimming stripped 1 base from V and 5 bases from J, with 5 bases between. CDR3 length: 12 amino acids. CDR1 and CDR2 (germline): SEHNR, FQNEAQ (reference sequence). CDR3 nucleotide sequence: TGTGCCAGCAGCTTAGAGAGTGAGACCCAGTACTTC. This translates into CASSLESETQYF.

The chain uses TRBV18 and TRBJ1-5; perhaps TRBD1 as D (6 bases). The CDR3 has 15 residues. V was clipped by 1 base and J by 9 bases, with 16 bases between them. Germline V gives CDR1 KGHSH, CDR2 LQKENI. The CDR3: CASSPLGGDERPQHF. For the CDR3, the DNA is TGTGCCAGCTCACCACTAGGGGGGGACGAACGGCCCCAGCATTTT.

This clone was recorded once. The chain has TRBV19 and TRBJ1-5; D gene ambiguous. CDR1 and CDR2 (germline): LNHDA, SQIVND (reference sequence). CDR3 size: 14 residues. V was shortened by 6 bases and J by 6 bases, with 15 bases between the two germline ends. This CDR3 is CASRTFSGSQPQHF. In nucleotides, the CDR3 is TGTGCCAGTAGAACCTTTTCCGGGAGTCAGCCCCAGCATTTT.

This chain joins TRBV7-2 and TRBJ2-1, with D maybe TRBD2 (6 bases). In germline, CDR1 is SGHTA, CDR2 FQGNSA. V lost 11 bases to trimming and J lost 4 bases, with 18 bases between them. This CDR3 contains 14 residues. The CDR3 here is CAHTRRALYNEQFF. The CDR3 DNA sequence: TGTGCCCATACCCGGAGGGCTCTGTACAATGAGCAGTTCTTC. Based on the CDR3 plus reference TRBV7-2 and TRBJ2-1, the full variable domain is GAGVSQSPSNKVTEKGKDVELRCDPISGHTALYWYRQSLGQGLEFLIYFQGNSAPDKSGLPSDRFSAERTGGSVSTLTIQRTQQEDSAVYLCAHTRRALYNEQFFGPGTRLTVL.

This clone was seen only once. V usage is TRBV19 and J usage is TRBJ1-3, with D possibly being TRBD1 (6 bases). This CDR3 is built from 16 residues. CDR1 and CDR2 from the germline V gene are LNHDA and SQIVND (reference sequence). V was trimmed by 6 bases and J by 0 bases, leaving 15 bases between them. The CDR3 reads CASSNRVSSSGNTIYF. The CDR3 coding sequence is TGTGCCAGTAGCAACAGGGTATCCAGCTCTGGAAACACCATATATTTT.